This T cell receptor beta chain was recovered during a study of cytomegalovirus exposure and HLA in healthy donors. Study overall: Unique TCRs numbering some 80 million, obtained from HLA-typed donors, made up an early data release. When 350 to 500 donors were genotyped, around 77% of them were found to fall in the Caucasian-associated ancestry cluster. Whole-study findings and limits: Reportedly, diagnosis of cytomegalovirus status by the classifier showed high specificity and sensitivity. CMV antigen specificity of a few CMV-associated chains was confirmed in vitro.

As concerns this clone: Antigen specificity is unknown.

The PCR made use of 60 Vbeta and 13 Jbeta primers. Here immunoSEQ multiplex PCR was the method, and the copy in TCRdb shows in-frame clones only, minus some. The data show about 200,000 clones, roughly 90% seen once. The TCR originated in a woman in her 30s in good health and CMV-seronegative. What was sequenced was PBMCs.

The CDR3 DNA reads as TGTGCCAGCAGCGCTAGGGGGCGGGGGGCTTACAATGAGCAGTTCTTC. Protein sequence: CASSARGRGAYNEQFF. The chain carries TRBV9 and TRBJ2-1, with D possibly TRBD2 on 8 matching bases. Looked up from germline, CDR1 is SGDLS and CDR2 is YYNGEE. CDR3 length: 16 residues. Trimming stripped 3 bases from V and 4 bases from J, with 17 bases between.